A selection of T cell receptor beta chains follows, all from one sample in a study of cytomegalovirus exposure and HLA in healthy donors. Data came from immunoSEQ multiplex PCR; TCRdb stores just in-frame clones and leaves some out. The sample carries some 130,000 clones, about four fifths recorded once. The specimen sequenced was PBMCs. The source is a man between 25 and 39 years old in good health and CMV-seronegative. CDR3s include the opening cysteine and the closing phenylalanine or tryptophan. A D gene is named only where the DNA matches it firmly. Some rows have no size entry. The others give once, few or many, or a class for an expanded clone.

CDR3nt: TGCGCCAGCAGCTTGGATCCGGGAGAGACCCAGTACTTC
CDR3aa: CASSLDPGETQYF
d_gene: .
abundance: .
j_gene: TRBJ2-5
v_gene: TRBV5-1

CDR3nt: TGTGCCAGCAGCTACACGGGGACAGGGGGCACAGATACGCAGTATTTT
CDR3aa: CASSYTGTGGTDTQYF
d_gene: TRBD1
abundance: once
j_gene: TRBJ2-3
v_gene: TRBV11-3

CDR3nt: TGCGCCAGCCGACTAGCGGTTAGCACAGATACGCAGTATTTT
CDR3aa: CASRLAVSTDTQYF
d_gene: TRBD2
abundance: .
j_gene: TRBJ2-3
v_gene: TRBV10-1

CDR3nt: TGTGCCAGCAGCCCCGGCCTAACAGGGGTCGAAGGCTACACCTTC
CDR3aa: CASSPGLTGVEGYTF
d_gene: TRBD1
abundance: few
j_gene: TRBJ1-2
v_gene: TRBV6-5

CDR3nt: TGTGCCAGCAGCGTTGGAGGTGGGGGGAGGCCAGATACGCAGTATTTT
CDR3aa: CASSVGGGGRPDTQYF
d_gene: .
abundance: .
j_gene: TRBJ2-3
v_gene: TRBV9

CDR3nt: TGTGCCAGCAGCGGGGACAGGGAAGGTGAAGCTTTCTTT
CDR3aa: CASSGDREGEAFF
d_gene: TRBD1
abundance: .
j_gene: TRBJ1-1
v_gene: TRBV9

CDR3nt: TGTGCCAGTAGTGAGGGCTCAAGCTCTGGAAACACCATATATTTT
CDR3aa: CASSEGSSSGNTIYF
d_gene: .
abundance: .
j_gene: TRBJ1-3
v_gene: TRBV19

CDR3nt: TGTGCCATCAGTGTTATCCGTAGCCCCGGGGAGGAAGCTTTCTTT
CDR3aa: CAISVIRSPGEEAFF
d_gene: .
abundance: .
j_gene: TRBJ1-1
v_gene: TRBV10-3

CDR3nt: TGTGCTAGCACCCCGGCGGGGGGGGCTGGGGAGACCCAGTACTTC
CDR3aa: CASTPAGGAGETQYF
d_gene: TRBD2
abundance: once
j_gene: TRBJ2-5
v_gene: TRBV7-7

CDR3nt: TGTGCCAGTAGTATAGACGGACAGGGGTCGAACACTGAAGCTTTCTTT
CDR3aa: CASSIDGQGSNTEAFF
d_gene: TRBD1
abundance: few
j_gene: TRBJ1-1
v_gene: TRBV19

CDR3nt: TGTGCCAGCAACGTGATGGGAGGGCTGACTGAAGCTTTCTTT
CDR3aa: CASNVMGGLTEAFF
d_gene: .
abundance: .
j_gene: TRBJ1-1
v_gene: TRBV5-4

CDR3nt: TGTGCCAGCAGTGATGCCGGTAATTCACCCCTCCACTTT
CDR3aa: CASSDAGNSPLHF
d_gene: .
abundance: .
j_gene: TRBJ1-6
v_gene: TRBV2

CDR3nt: TGTGCCAGCAGTTTATCGGGGAGGGGATCTGAAGCTTTCTTT
CDR3aa: CASSLSGRGSEAFF
d_gene: .
abundance: .
j_gene: TRBJ1-1
v_gene: TRBV27

CDR3nt: TGTGCCAGTAGTATAGAACCGGGGAGCTCCTACAATGAGCAGTTCTTC
CDR3aa: CASSIEPGSSYNEQFF
d_gene: .
abundance: .
j_gene: TRBJ2-1
v_gene: TRBV19

CDR3nt: TGTGCCAGCAGCTCTTCAGAAGGGACTAGCGGGTTCTTGGAGACCCAGTACTTC
CDR3aa: CASSSSEGTSGFLETQYF
d_gene: TRBD2
abundance: .
j_gene: TRBJ2-5
v_gene: TRBV7-2

CDR3nt: TGTGCCAGCAGCTTAGTAGTAAACACTGAAGCTTTCTTT
CDR3aa: CASSLVVNTEAFF
d_gene: .
abundance: .
j_gene: TRBJ1-1
v_gene: TRBV7-9

CDR3nt: TGTGCCAGCAGCCTACGACAGGGTGCGTCCGAGCAGTACTTC
CDR3aa: CASSLRQGASEQYF
d_gene: TRBD1
abundance: .
j_gene: TRBJ2-7
v_gene: TRBV14

CDR3nt: TGTGCCAGCAGCTTAGGCAGGGGTATTTACGAGCAGTACTTC
CDR3aa: CASSLGRGIYEQYF
d_gene: .
abundance: once
j_gene: TRBJ2-7
v_gene: TRBV7-9

CDR3nt: TGTGCCAGCAGTTCAGGGGCTAATTCACCCCTCCACTTT
CDR3aa: CASSSGANSPLHF
d_gene: .
abundance: .
j_gene: TRBJ1-6
v_gene: TRBV6-6

CDR3nt: TGTGCCAGCAGCCCGGGACAGGCTAATTCACCCCTCCACTTT
CDR3aa: CASSPGQANSPLHF
d_gene: TRBD1
abundance: .
j_gene: TRBJ1-6
v_gene: TRBV5-4

CDR3nt: TGTGCCTGGAGTGTCGGGGGACAGGGCTCCTACGAGCAGTACTTC
CDR3aa: CAWSVGGQGSYEQYF
d_gene: TRBD1
abundance: .
j_gene: TRBJ2-7
v_gene: TRBV30

CDR3nt: TGCAGCGTGGAGTGGGGGACAGGGGTAGAAACAGATACGCAGTATTTT
CDR3aa: CSVEWGTGVETDTQYF
d_gene: TRBD1
abundance: few
j_gene: TRBJ2-3
v_gene: TRBV29-1

CDR3nt: TGTGCCAGCAGCTTGGGACTAGCATTCTACAATGAGCAGTTCTTC
CDR3aa: CASSLGLAFYNEQFF
d_gene: TRBD2
abundance: .
j_gene: TRBJ2-1
v_gene: TRBV11-2

CDR3nt: TGCGCCAGCAGCCAAGGAACTAGCGGGAGAAGTTGGAATGAGCAGTTCTTC
CDR3aa: CASSQGTSGRSWNEQFF
d_gene: TRBD2
abundance: .
j_gene: TRBJ2-1
v_gene: TRBV5-1

CDR3nt: TGTGCCATCAGTGACGCAGGGGCACCTGGCCAGTACTTC
CDR3aa: CAISDAGAPGQYF
d_gene: .
abundance: .
j_gene: TRBJ2-4
v_gene: TRBV10-3

CDR3nt: TGTGCCAGCAGCTTAGACGGGGAGGCAGATACGCAGTATTTT
CDR3aa: CASSLDGEADTQYF
d_gene: .
abundance: .
j_gene: TRBJ2-3
v_gene: TRBV7-9

CDR3nt: TGTGCCAGCAGCCCGGCTGGGGGCAGCAATCAGCCCCAGCATTTT
CDR3aa: CASSPAGGSNQPQHF
d_gene: .
abundance: .
j_gene: TRBJ1-5
v_gene: TRBV25-1

CDR3nt: TGTGCCAGCAGAAGCGCTAGCGGGAGCATAGAAAATACGCAGTATTTT
CDR3aa: CASRSASGSIENTQYF
d_gene: TRBD2
abundance: .
j_gene: TRBJ2-3
v_gene: TRBV2

CDR3nt: TGTGCCAGCAGCTCGAGGGACTTGGGCTCCTACAATGAGCAGTTCTTC
CDR3aa: CASSSRDLGSYNEQFF
d_gene: .
abundance: .
j_gene: TRBJ2-1
v_gene: TRBV11-3

CDR3nt: TGCGCCAGCAGCGCCTCACCTAGCGGGGGTATTTTCACAGATACGCAGTATTTT
CDR3aa: CASSASPSGGIFTDTQYF
d_gene: TRBD2
abundance: .
j_gene: TRBJ2-3
v_gene: TRBV5-1

CDR3nt: TGTGCCAGCAGCTTGGGGCCCGGGACAGGGGATGGCTACACCTTC
CDR3aa: CASSLGPGTGDGYTF
d_gene: TRBD1
abundance: few
j_gene: TRBJ1-2
v_gene: TRBV5-6

CDR3nt: TGTGCCAGCAGGTATAGGGGACAACAAGAGACCCAGTACTTC
CDR3aa: CASRYRGQQETQYF
d_gene: .
abundance: .
j_gene: TRBJ2-5
v_gene: TRBV6-6

CDR3nt: TGTGCCAGCAGTTTGGGACAGAACAATGAGCAGTTCTTC
CDR3aa: CASSLGQNNEQFF
d_gene: TRBD1
abundance: few
j_gene: TRBJ2-1
v_gene: TRBV27

CDR3nt: TGTGCCAGCAGCCCCGGCACAGATACGCAGTATTTT
CDR3aa: CASSPGTDTQYF
d_gene: .
abundance: .
j_gene: TRBJ2-3
v_gene: TRBV6-5

CDR3nt: TGTGCCAGCAGACATGAAGTAACCGGGGAGCTGTTTTTT
CDR3aa: CASRHEVTGELFF
d_gene: .
abundance: .
j_gene: TRBJ2-2
v_gene: TRBV6-5

CDR3nt: TGTGCCAGCAGCTTAGCGGTACGACAGGGGGCCTATGAAAAACTGTTTTTT
CDR3aa: CASSLAVRQGAYEKLFF
d_gene: TRBD1
abundance: .
j_gene: TRBJ1-4
v_gene: TRBV7-2